The clone carrying this TCR beta chain was observed a handful of times. TCRdb reprocessed the 5' RACE reads via MiXCR and lists one record per CDR3 protein. The table has around 67,000 distinct CDR3 sequences, around an eighth seen once; the top ten hold roughly 1.3%. Germline CDR1 reads DFQATT; CDR2 reads SNEGSKA (reference sequence). The CDR3 extends over 15 amino acids. V was shortened by 3 bases and J by 2 bases, with 15 bases between the two germline ends. This entry is derived from a study of early T cells in non-severe SARS-CoV-2 infection. The chain has TRBV20-1 and TRBJ2-3; D is perhaps TRBD1 or TRBD2 (5 bases each). The receptor was derived from an adult who was a healthcare worker with PCR-confirmed SARS-CoV-2 infection or an uninfected control (not recorded which). Material: whole blood. The CDR3 DNA follows: TGCAGTGCTAGGAGGGGTCCGGGAACCACAGATACGCAGTATTTT. It encodes CSARRGPGTTDTQYF.